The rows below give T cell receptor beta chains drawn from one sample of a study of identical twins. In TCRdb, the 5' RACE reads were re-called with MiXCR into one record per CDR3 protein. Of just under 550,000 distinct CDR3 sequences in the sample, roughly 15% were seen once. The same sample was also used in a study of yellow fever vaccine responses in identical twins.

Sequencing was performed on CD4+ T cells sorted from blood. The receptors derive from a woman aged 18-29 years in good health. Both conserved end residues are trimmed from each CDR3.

CDR3aa: ASSSSGTQKETQY; j_gene: TRBJ2-5; v_gene: TRBV5-1
CDR3aa: ASSGLAAQF; j_gene: TRBJ2-1; v_gene: TRBV2
CDR3aa: ASSGTSPPYEQY; j_gene: TRBJ2-7; v_gene: TRBV6-1
CDR3aa: AISSHSGGTDTQY; j_gene: TRBJ2-3; v_gene: TRBV10-3
CDR3aa: ASSALLGGIYTEAF; j_gene: TRBJ1-1; v_gene: TRBV9
CDR3aa: ASSYSGTGGILLH; j_gene: TRBJ1-6; v_gene: TRBV3-1
CDR3aa: ASSVDSYDRGNTEAF; j_gene: TRBJ1-1; v_gene: TRBV5-1
CDR3aa: ASGTSFSGELF; j_gene: TRBJ2-2; v_gene: TRBV2
CDR3aa: SGQTSGVFTDTQY; j_gene: TRBJ2-3; v_gene: TRBV20-1
CDR3aa: ASSPLRVQPQH; j_gene: TRBJ1-5; v_gene: TRBV12-3/TRBV12-4
CDR3aa: ASSQVDLMVWGNEQF; j_gene: TRBJ2-1; v_gene: TRBV4-1
CDR3aa: ATLRPLGTGELF; j_gene: TRBJ2-2; v_gene: TRBV6-1
CDR3aa: SVVREPDTQY; j_gene: TRBJ2-3; v_gene: TRBV29-1
CDR3aa: ATSDSGRRNEQF; j_gene: TRBJ2-1; v_gene: TRBV24-1
CDR3aa: ASSYTEAF; j_gene: TRBJ1-1; v_gene: TRBV12-3/TRBV12-4
CDR3aa: ASRQTSGYNEQF; j_gene: TRBJ2-1; v_gene: TRBV12-3/TRBV12-4
CDR3aa: ASSLQHDEQF; j_gene: TRBJ2-1; v_gene: TRBV7-9
CDR3aa: ASTGTMYEQY; j_gene: TRBJ2-7; v_gene: TRBV6-6
CDR3aa: ASSLNLAGARRTDTQY; j_gene: TRBJ2-3; v_gene: TRBV5-1
CDR3aa: ASSEIVLAGGPRQF; j_gene: TRBJ2-1; v_gene: TRBV2
CDR3aa: ASFSGRETQY; j_gene: TRBJ2-5; v_gene: TRBV25-1
CDR3aa: ASSLGGQVDYEQY; j_gene: TRBJ2-7; v_gene: TRBV7-6
CDR3aa: ASSSRRTKDTGELF; j_gene: TRBJ2-2; v_gene: TRBV7-8
CDR3aa: ASSLARVAGYSYNEQF; j_gene: TRBJ2-1; v_gene: TRBV5-1
CDR3aa: SAKTAGGVDEQF; j_gene: TRBJ2-1; v_gene: TRBV29-1
CDR3aa: ASSSLAGKPSTDTQY; j_gene: TRBJ2-3; v_gene: TRBV28
CDR3aa: ASSVGQAQETQY; j_gene: TRBJ2-5; v_gene: TRBV5-1
CDR3aa: SAALASGGLYNEQF; j_gene: TRBJ2-1; v_gene: TRBV20-1
CDR3aa: ASGQVREGGNEQF; j_gene: TRBJ2-1; v_gene: TRBV3-1
CDR3aa: ALGRTSGCYEQY; j_gene: TRBJ2-7; v_gene: TRBV10-3
CDR3aa: ASSPRGQTNTEAF; j_gene: TRBJ1-1; v_gene: TRBV27
CDR3aa: ATSRVISGRASAQY; j_gene: TRBJ2-3; v_gene: TRBV15
CDR3aa: SARVNGGPKTEAF; j_gene: TRBJ1-1; v_gene: TRBV20-1
CDR3aa: AISGPTGSQETQY; j_gene: TRBJ2-5; v_gene: TRBV10-3
CDR3aa: SASRTVQETQY; j_gene: TRBJ2-5; v_gene: TRBV20-1
CDR3aa: ASSLALGSSVSGNTIY; j_gene: TRBJ1-3; v_gene: TRBV12-3/TRBV12-4
CDR3aa: ASNIDRGPAEAF; j_gene: TRBJ1-1; v_gene: TRBV12-3/TRBV12-4
CDR3aa: ASSQVGGGSRNEQF; j_gene: TRBJ2-1; v_gene: TRBV3-1
CDR3aa: ASSRQGRTEAF; j_gene: TRBJ1-1; v_gene: TRBV12-3/TRBV12-4
CDR3aa: ASSEGSLISGELF; j_gene: TRBJ2-2; v_gene: TRBV6-4
CDR3aa: SVEGSGGLYNEQF; j_gene: TRBJ2-1; v_gene: TRBV29-1
CDR3aa: ASSLGLARRNEQF; j_gene: TRBJ2-1; v_gene: TRBV12-3/TRBV12-4
CDR3aa: ASSRQGSGANVLT; j_gene: TRBJ2-6; v_gene: TRBV2
CDR3aa: ASTPGLAVREQY; j_gene: TRBJ2-7; v_gene: TRBV3-1
CDR3aa: ASSPPDRYNEQF; j_gene: TRBJ2-1; v_gene: TRBV18
CDR3aa: ASSPSLGGSYNEQF; j_gene: TRBJ2-1; v_gene: TRBV5-1
CDR3aa: ATSDSGDNSPLH; j_gene: TRBJ1-6; v_gene: TRBV24-1
CDR3aa: ASSELEDTQY; j_gene: TRBJ2-3; v_gene: TRBV6-1
CDR3aa: ASSRRDFAYNEQF; j_gene: TRBJ2-1; v_gene: TRBV6-2/TRBV6-3
CDR3aa: SVNQGRGETQY; j_gene: TRBJ2-5; v_gene: TRBV29-1